This TCR beta chain was sequenced for a study of shared clonotypes between healthy human individuals. Whole-study results and caveats: A reduction in generation probabilities was seen for non-shared clonotypes relative to those shared by all four donors.

V lost 4 bases to trimming and J lost 3 bases; unmatched junction nucleotides: 9. The CDR3 loop spans 15 amino acids. Per the germline V gene, CDR1 is SGHRS and CDR2 is YFSETQ. This clone showed up just a few times. Its matching antigen is unknown. Researchers ran the assay at a deep level. Genomic DNA (from each subset) was split evenly across several immunoSEQ plates. Per the authors' pipeline: Filtering differed because ImmunoSEQ produced junction-only sequences that carried no quality scores. TCRdb's table, derived via immunoSEQ multiplex PCR, lists solely in-frame clones and lacks some. That table furnishes V, J and clone size, whereas the DNA furnished D and trimming. The repertoire has about 1 million clones, roughly 75% of them found once; the top ten carry 1.5%.

The chain joins TRBV5-1 to TRBJ2-5; 7 nucleotides match TRBD1. The sequenced sample consisted of memory CD4+ T cells sorted from blood. Specified subset: CD45RA-negative fraction. This clonotype was obtained from a man between 18 and 29 years old in good health. CDR3 in DNA: TGCGCCAGCAGCGAGCGACAGGGAGTGAAAGAGACCCAGTACTTC. This sequence encodes CASSERQGVKETQYF.